At least ten counts were recorded for the clone carrying this T cell receptor (beta chain). Antigen unknown. The data originate from a study of T cells after yellow fever vaccination. Turning to the study itself: SMART-Seq v4 Ultra Low Input served to prepare low-cell-number fractions. Study conclusions and caveats: A weaker but faster secondary response was observed, peaking on day 5 versus 15. The booster saw the reappearance of most primary-vaccination clones (approximately 96% CD4, 88% CD8).

This CDR3 is 15 amino acids long. The V and J ends lost 0 bases and 7 bases respectively, with 13 bases between them. Germline V gene lookup returns CDR1 SGHVS and CDR2 FNYEAQ. TCRdb re-called the 5' RACE reads through MiXCR, storing one row per CDR3 protein. Of 100,000 to 150,000 distinct CDR3 sequences listed, about 7% were seen once; the top ten hold 2% to 3%. The origin of this receptor is a young man who received the YFV17D yellow fever vaccine. The specimen was CD4+ T cells sorted from PBMCs, collected more than 8 days after the first yellow fever vaccination. The rearrangement links TRBV7-6 to TRBJ1-5; D remains ambiguous. The CDR3 bases are TGTGCCAGCAGCTTAGCCAGTGGCCTAAACCAGCCCCAGCATTTT. It is translated as CASSLASGLNQPQHF.